This T cell receptor beta chain originates from a study of T cells in Graves' hyperthyroidism and ophthalmopathy (dated by TCRdb to 2018 to 2020). For the wider study: To identify distinguishing TCR V-J signatures, a discovery cohort of 90 to 100 patients was used, comprising 43 with Graves' ophthalmopathy and some 57 with stable Graves' hyperthyroidism. Whether ophthalmopathy could be predicted prospectively was tested in an independent validation cohort made up of under 20 hyperthyroidism patients plus 17 patients who later progressed to ophthalmopathy. The 80 to 100 discovery patients were randomly divided into training and test sets at a 7:3 ratio. Following sampling, methimazole starting at 30 mg daily was given to hyperthyroidism patients, and high-dose intravenous methylprednisolone was given to ophthalmopathy patients. The paper describes TCR Vbeta CDR3 sequencing of 135 peripheral blood samples, made up of roughly 40 ophthalmopathy patients, over 70 hyperthyroidism patients and around 17 progressor patients. In addition, the study compared T-cell repertoires in thyroid tissue and in blood from several Graves' hyperthyroidism patients.

The CDR3 holds 14 amino acids from the cysteine to the phenylalanine. The retained sequence is limited to the CDR3, 42 bases, with the frame set at the first base. The germline ends are 14 bases apart after V is trimmed by 5 bases and J by 4 bases. Sequences SEHNR (CDR1) and FQNEAQ (CDR2) are obtained from the germline V gene (reference sequence). Summary of the overall study and its limitations: During validation, the model predicted progression to ophthalmopathy a median of approximately 6 months ahead of onset, with 70.59% sensitivity and 72.22% specificity. Sample size was not statistically predetermined, and blinding of investigators to group allocation was not performed. In cross-validation, a model built on a 13 V-J signature told ophthalmopathy apart from stable hyperthyroidism with 85% to 90% sensitivity and 81% to 82% specificity, and in testing the same model reached 80%/75%. Most expanded thyroid clonotypes (frequency above 0.001) were also found in blood, which suggests that blood repertoires may mirror thyroid immune responses.

This clonotype has a count of ten or more. It has no known antigen specificity. No qualities accompany the bases; no much larger clone lies one base away. Any patient with an uncontrolled infection, another autoimmune disease, pregnancy or lactation was excluded. Diagnoses were based on clinical symptoms, serum thyroxine and TRAb, thyroid ultrasound and orbital computed tomography. Total RNA was extracted using Trizol reagent, and RNA quality was assessed on an Agilent 2100 Bioanalyzer. The TCR beta CDR3 regions were amplified from RNA transcripts. The TCR CDR3 was subjected to a first round of RT-PCR using the HTBI primer set and the Qiagen OneStep RT-PCR kit. Libraries were constructed in a second round of multiplex PCR, after which size selection and purification were carried out. Paired-end sequencing of the libraries was performed with 100 bp reads on an Illumina HiSeq2000. The published analysis was carried out like this. SOAPnuke was used to process the raw data, throwing out any read that contained adapters or uncalled bases, had a mean Phred below 15, or lacked an exact constant-primer or identifier match. COPE v1.2.5 was used to merge high-quality paired reads, and clonotypes were defined as unique nucleotide sequences. MiTCR v1.1 was used to align the clonotypes against IMGT TRBV, TRBD and TRBJ reference segments. Only V-J combinations with frequency above 0.0001, covering 99% to 99.2% of repertoires, were analysed. The TCS score was defined as the ratio of F50 (clonal expansion) to E x V (chaos), calculated using BLOSUM62-based TCRdist between CDR3 peptides within each V-J. Welch's t-statistics and random forest reduced 514 V-J features to 10 to 15, which were used in a naive Bayes classifier (R e1071). The similarity between thyroid and blood repertoires was quantified using the Morisita-Horn index. The public reads were reanalyzed by TCRdb: fastp trimming at Q25, MiXCR alignment, in-frame beta chains only. Here each entry gathers all rows of one CDR3 protein and keeps the most common genes and DNA. In this record, the V and J calls reflect TCRdb's handling and not the investigators' own analysis. This sample comprises more than 550,000 distinct CDR3 sequences, 45% of them detected only once. The ten most abundant clones make up about 7% of the sample.

The chain links TRBV7-9 with TRBJ1-2; the D gene is possibly TRBD1, with 6 bases matching. This receptor was taken from an adult man with Graves' disease, either hyperthyroidism or ophthalmopathy (not recorded which). Material for sequencing was peripheral blood or thyroid tissue (not recorded which). The DNA sequence reads TGTGCCAGCAGCCCAGCCAGGGGTGTCTATGGCTACACCTTC. Translation gives CASSPARGVYGYTF.